This TCR beta chain was captured in a study of cytomegalovirus exposure and HLA in healthy donors. Regarding the study as a whole: Confirmation in vitro established that a few CMV-associated chains were specific for CMV antigens. Overall, roughly 150 TCR beta chains were annotated as cytomegalovirus-associated.

Assay used: immunoSEQ multiplex PCR; TCRdb lists only in-frame clones, some missing. The data show some 77,000 clones, with roughly 94% seen just once and around 1.5% held by the top ten. Remarks on this clone: Its cognate antigen is unknown.

Unmatched junction bases numbered 12, after V lost 7 bases and J lost 2 bases. The CDR3 contains 16 residues. Germline V lookup: CDR1 SEHNR, CDR2 FQNEAQ (reference sequence). This receptor was identified in a man aged 18 to 29 in good health and CMV-seropositive. Sample: PBMCs. The genes are TRBV7-9 and TRBJ1-1, with TRBD1 matching over 8 bases. The CDR3 sequence: CASTPRGQGFNTEAFF. CDR3 nucleotides: TGTGCCAGCACCCCCCGTGGACAGGGCTTTAACACTGAAGCTTTCTTT.